This T cell receptor (beta chain) came from a study of post-analysis software for immune sequencing data. Study outcomes and limitations: TRBV5-6, TRBV5-1 and TRBV20-1 belonged to a set of roughly 5 TRBV segments that were more frequent in patients than controls. Samples prepared in the same batch strongly co-clustered by F measure.

TCR beta cDNA libraries included unique molecular identifiers. One entry per CDR3 protein results from TCRdb running MiXCR on the PCR reads. Among roughly 180,000 distinct CDR3 sequences listed, around 28% were seen once. At least ten counts were recorded for this clonotype. Its matching antigen is unknown. CDR1 is SEHNR and CDR2 is FQNEAQ in the germline V gene (reference sequence). After removal of 3 bases from V and 4 bases from J, the junction contained 20 bases not matched to a gene. The CDR3 runs to 19 residues. The V gene is TRBV7-9, the J gene TRBJ2-7; TRBD2 aligns across 8 bases. The TCR comes from a girl aged 10 to 17 with multiple sclerosis. The material sequenced was blood. CDR3 sequence (DNA): TGTGCCAGCAGCTTTGGCCCCAGTATCCCGGGAGGGCCTTGGTACGAGCAGTACTTC. Protein sequence: CASSFGPSIPGGPWYEQYF.